The sample holds a few counts of the clone carrying this TCR beta chain. This entry comes from a study of cytomegalovirus exposure and HLA in healthy donors. PCR employed 60 Vbeta and 13 Jbeta primers. Sequencing was performed with immunoSEQ multiplex PCR; in TCRdb, only in-frame clones are kept and a portion is missing. The data hold over 100,000 clones, with less than 85% observed a single time. This CDR3 has 14 residues. Germline loops: CDR1 LGHNT, CDR2 FRNRAP. With V trimmed by 5 bases and J by 3 bases, 3 bases remained unmatched. The sample consisted of PBMCs. The genes are TRBV12-5 and TRBJ2-2; 7 nucleotides match TRBD1. The TCR comes from a middle-aged man in good health and CMV-seronegative. DNA of the CDR3: TGTGCTAGTGGTAGGACAGGATACACCGGGGAGCTGTTTTTT. Its translation: CASGRTGYTGELFF.